The 18 T cell receptor beta chains reported below all come from one sample, sequenced in a study of cytomegalovirus exposure and HLA in healthy donors. Primers included in the PCR were 60 Vbeta and 13 Jbeta primers. Clones were read by immunoSEQ multiplex PCR, and TCRdb kept only the in-frame ones, dropping some. The data hold about 120,000 clones, with approximately 76% observed a single time. Sequenced: PBMCs. The origin of the receptors is a man aged 45-65 years in good health and CMV-seropositive.

J is TRBJ2-7 and V is TRBV10-1; D might be TRBD2 (5 bases). The V end was cut by 0 bases, the J end by 6 bases, with 15 bases between. The CDR3 is 15 residues long. The germline CDR1 and CDR2 sequences are WNHNN and SYGVQD (reference sequence). This chain's CDR3 is CASSESGLSGGEQYF. As DNA, the CDR3 is TGCGCCAGCAGTGAGTCGGGTCTTTCCGGAGGCGAGCAGTACTTC.

This clone turned up a few times. Other DNA sequences within the sample encode an identical CDR3. The chain joins TRBV9 to TRBJ1-3, with TRBD1 matching over 7 bases. CDR1 is SGDLS, CDR2 YYNGEE, per germline. This CDR3 is 17 amino acids long. The V gene end was trimmed by 3 bases and the J gene end by 0 bases; junction bases not matched to a gene: 9. The CDR3 DNA reads as TGTGCCAGCAGCGGACGGACAGGCAAGAGCTCTGGAAACACCATATATTTT. Its protein is CASSGRTGKSSGNTIYF.

V usage is TRBV6-4 and J usage is TRBJ2-7; D remains unclear. Trimming cost V 9 bases and J 5 bases, with 14 bases left between them. The germline CDR1 and CDR2 sequences are MRHNA and SNTAGT. The CDR3 is made up of 12 amino acids. CDR3 bases: TGTGCCAGGAGACAATGGTTGGACGAGCAGTACTTC. As protein: CARRQWLDEQYF.

The chain employs TRBV18 and TRBJ1-2, with TRBD1 matching 8 bases. CDR1 KGHSH and CDR2 LQKENI come from the germline V gene. The V and J ends lost 1 base and 1 base, in that order; junction bases with no gene match: 5. The CDR3 has 16 residues. As DNA, the CDR3 is TGTGCCAGCTCACCACGCGCGGACAGGGTTAACTATGGCTACACCTTC. This gives the protein CASSPRADRVNYGYTF.

The chain is built from TRBV6-5 and TRBJ1-3, with a possible D match to TRBD1 (6 bases). CDR1 and CDR2 (germline): MNHEY, SVGAGI. The V gene lost 2 bases and the J gene lost 3 bases, with 8 bases spanning the gap. The CDR3 loop spans 14 amino acids. The CDR3 DNA reads TGTGCCAGCAGTTACATAGGGGGTGGAAACACCATATATTTT. Translated, it gives CASSYIGGGNTIYF.

In DNA, the CDR3 is TGTGCCATCAGTACGGAACAGGGTGGCAATCAGCCCCAGCATTTT. The encoded protein is CAISTEQGGNQPQHF. The V call is TRBV10-3, the J call TRBJ1-5, with a weak D call TRBD1 (6 bases). Trimming left V 5 bases short and J 2 bases short, with 13 bases between. CDR1 and CDR2 from the germline V gene are ENHRY and SYGVKD. The CDR3 consists of 15 residues.

The chain carries TRBV7-9 and TRBJ2-2; TRBD2 agrees at 7 bases. The CDR3 runs 14 residues. From germline, CDR1 is SEHNR and CDR2 FQNEAQ (reference sequence). The V and J ends lost 3 bases and 7 bases, in that order; junction bases with no gene match: 5. The CDR3: CASSFSGGVGELFF. The DNA of the CDR3 is TGTGCCAGCAGCTTTTCGGGGGGTGTCGGGGAGCTGTTTTTT. Drawing the rest from reference TRBV7-9 and TRBJ2-2, the complete variable domain is DTGVSQNPRHKITKRGQNVTFRCDPISEHNRLYWYRQTLGQGPEFLTYFQNEAQLEKSRLLSDRFSAERPKGSFSTLEIQRTEQGDSAMYLCASSFSGGVGELFFGEGSRLTVL.

CDR3 sequence reads: CASSLGGGSDQPQHF. In DNA, the CDR3 is TGTGCCAGCAGCTTGGGAGGTGGATCTGATCAGCCCCAGCATTTT. The chain combines TRBV5-6 with TRBJ1-5, with D hard to call. V lost 0 bases and J 5 bases, leaving 12 bases between the germline ends. Germline-derived CDR1 and CDR2 are SGHDT and YYEEEE. CDR3 length: 15 residues. Using reference TRBV5-6 and TRBJ1-5 for the parts outside the CDR3, the full variable domain is DAGVTQSPTHLIKTRGQQVTLRCSPKSGHDTVSWYQQALGQGPQFIFQYYEEEERQRGNFPDRFSGHQFPNYSSELNVNALLLGDSALYLCASSLGGGSDQPQHFGDGTRLSIL.

The V call is TRBV6-6, the J call TRBJ1-5, with 11 nucleotides matching TRBD1. CDR1 is MNHNY, CDR2 SVGAGI, per germline (reference sequence). This CDR3 has 13 residues. The V segment lost 7 bases and the J segment 6 bases; nucleotides outside the gene matches: 2. Written as DNA, the CDR3 is TGTGCCAGCATGGACAGGGGGCTTCAGCCCCAGCATTTT. Protein product: CASMDRGLQPQHF.

CDR3: CASSPTGYNEQFF. Written as DNA, the CDR3 is TGTGCCAGCAGTCCCACAGGCTACAATGAGCAGTTCTTC. This rearrangement joins TRBV27 to TRBJ2-1; D may be TRBD1 (5 bases). There are 13 residues in the CDR3. Germline V gene lookup returns CDR1 MNHEY and CDR2 SMNVEV (reference sequence). V was trimmed by 5 bases and J by 3 bases, leaving 8 bases between them.

V is TRBV28 and J is TRBJ1-5, with 8 positions matching TRBD1. This CDR3 region has 16 residues. Losses at the gene ends were 5 bases for V and 3 bases for J; bases not matched to a gene: 9. The germline V gene has CDR1 MDHEN and CDR2 SYDVKM. As DNA, the CDR3 is TGTGCCAGCAGTCTCCCGACAGGGGTTTTCAATCAGCCCCAGCATTTT. Translated: CASSLPTGVFNQPQHF.

V and J are TRBV27 and TRBJ2-7, with a possible D match to TRBD1 (5 bases). Germline loops: CDR1 MNHEY, CDR2 SMNVEV (reference sequence). V lost 5 bases, J lost 2 bases, and 13 bases lay in between. The CDR3 runs 14 residues. CDR3: CASSPETETYEQYF. The CDR3 nucleotides are TGTGCCAGCAGTCCGGAGACAGAGACCTACGAGCAGTACTTC.

This clone was counted a few times. The chain recombines TRBV2 with TRBJ2-7; possible D gene TRBD2, 6 bases. Trimming removed 7 bases from V and 7 bases from J, with 23 bases in between. CDR3 length equals 15 residues. Germline V gene data show CDR1 as SNHLY and CDR2 as FYNNEI. For the CDR3, the DNA is TGTGCCAGCACCAACGAGGGCGGGGTACTAGGGGAGCAGTACTTC. The encoded protein is CASTNEGGVLGEQYF. The full variable domain, completed using reference TRBV2 and TRBJ2-7, is EPEVTQTPSHQVTQMGQEVILRCVPISNHLYFYWYRQILGQKVEFLVSFYNNEISEKSEIFDDQFSVERPDGSNFTLKIRSTKLEDSAMYFCASTNEGGVLGEQYFGPGTRLTVT.

This clone was seen only a few times. The V call is TRBV12-5, the J call TRBJ2-3, with TRBD2 matching 10 bases. V gave up 1 base and J gave up 5 bases; unmatched junction bases: 6. This CDR3 comprises 16 residues. Germline values: CDR1 LGHNT, CDR2 FRNRAP. CDR3 region: CASGLGASGSLDTQYF. In nucleotides, the CDR3 is TGTGCTAGTGGTTTGGGGGCTAGCGGGAGTCTAGATACGCAGTATTTT.

This clone was detected once. V usage is TRBV9 and J usage is TRBJ1-3; a possible D gene is TRBD1 (5 bases). Germline V gene data show CDR1 as SGDLS and CDR2 as YYNGEE. This CDR3 has 14 residues. Trimming removed 4 bases at V and 0 bases at J, with 8 bases between. DNA of the CDR3: TGTGCCAGCAGCCTAGACAGCTCTGGAAACACCATATATTTT. It translates to CASSLDSSGNTIYF.

This chain links TRBV5-1 with TRBJ2-2, with a weak D call TRBD2 (6 bases). With 4 bases removed from V and 5 bases from J, the gap between germline ends came to 15 bases. Germline CDR1 is SGHRS and CDR2 is YFSETQ. This CDR3 spans 15 amino acids. This CDR3 reads CASSGLRGKTGELFF. In nucleotides, the CDR3 is TGCGCCAGCAGCGGCCTCCGGGGGAAGACCGGGGAGCTGTTTTTT.

The genes are TRBV2 and TRBJ1-2, with D possibly being TRBD1 (6 bases). The V gene's germline CDR1 is SNHLY and CDR2 FYNNEI. Trimming pared 3 bases from V and 8 bases from J, leaving 13 bases between. The CDR3 has 13 amino acids. The CDR3 sequence is CASSDKGDRGYTF. CDR3 coding DNA: TGTGCCAGCAGTGATAAGGGGGATCGGGGCTACACCTTC.

This clone has only one observation. The chain is built from TRBV5-6 and TRBJ2-7; 10 bases are shared with TRBD2. Germline CDR1 is SGHDT and CDR2 is YYEEEE. This CDR3 has 14 amino acids. Trimming cost V 2 bases and J 3 bases; bases outside gene matches: 2. DNA of the CDR3: TGTGCCAGCAGCTTACTAGCGGGGTTCTACGAGCAGTACTTC. This codes for CASSLLAGFYEQYF. Filled out from reference TRBV5-6 and TRBJ2-7, the complete variable domain reads DAGVTQSPTHLIKTRGQQVTLRCSPKSGHDTVSWYQQALGQGPQFIFQYYEEEERQRGNFPDRFSGHQFPNYSSELNVNALLLGDSALYLCASSLLAGFYEQYFGPGTRLTVT.